What follows is one TCR beta chain and its context. Its antigen is unknown. The sample comes from a study of shared clonotypes between healthy human individuals. For the study at large: The study enrolled a couple of women and three men aged 18 to 49.

This CDR3 spans 11 amino acids. Germline values: CDR1 SGHRS, CDR2 YFSETQ. CD8 cells classed as naive were CD45RO-negative and positively selected for CCR7, excluding terminally differentiated effector memory CD45RA+ cells. Points from the study as a whole: Investigators expected sequencing depth to affect clonotype sharing among donors. Sampling involved blood alone; tissue repertoires likely differ.

Clones were sequenced by immunoSEQ multiplex PCR, and TCRdb holds only the in-frame ones, with some missing. The sample includes about 2.1 million clones, 90% to 95% of them seen just once. The V call is TRBV5-1, the J call TRBJ2-5; D is perhaps TRBD1 (5 bases). The J call is uncertain, as TRBJ2-7 better fits the DNA end. The origin of this receptor is a man younger than 35 in good health. Some clones in this sample may be carry-over from other donors' samples. Sequencing was performed on naive CD8+ T cells from PBMCs. CDR3 coding DNA: TGCGCCAGCAGCCCCAGGGACGAGCAGTACTTC. It translates to CASSPRDEQYF.